These 9 T cell receptor beta chains came from one sample sequenced in a study of T cells after posttransplantation cyclophosphamide (dated by TCRdb to the mid-2010s). Preparation of the library involved the immunoSEQ multiplex PCR assay. TCRdb obtained this table from immuneACCESS and retained in-frame rearrangements with V and J assigned. These tables miss some clones; where compared with another copy, unresolved V genes account for less than half of the shortfall, and the remainder is unexplained. The sample has under 50,000 clones on record, with no singletons. Jointly, the top ten make up roughly 2.4% of the sample. Sequences were obtained from PBMCs. The source is a man in his forties in good health, CMV-negative, and a related stem cell transplant donor.

This clone has at least ten counts. V is TRBV19 and J is TRBJ2-1; 7 bases agree with TRBD2. The germline gives CDR1 LNHDA, CDR2 SQIVND (reference sequence). The CDR3 has 18 residues. Trimming removed 2 bases from V and 0 bases from J; junction bases left unmatched: 10. The CDR3 loop is CASSIPLLAGHSYNEQFF. CDR3 DNA sequence: TGTGCCAGTAGTATACCCCTCTTAGCGGGCCACTCCTACAATGAGCAGTTCTTC.

This clone appeared many times. V gene TRBV15 combines with J gene TRBJ2-2, with D tentatively TRBD1 (6 bases). The CDR3 totals 16 residues. V was cut by 1 base and J by 1 base, with 10 bases left in between. CDR1 LNHNV and CDR2 YYDKDF come from the germline V gene (reference sequence). CDR3 nucleotide sequence: TGTGCCACCAGCAGAGCAGGGGACCTGAACACCGGGGAGCTGTTTTTT. It translates to CATSRAGDLNTGELFF.

This chain joins TRBV7-9 and TRBJ1-6, with TRBD1 as a possible D gene (5 bases). Germline values: CDR1 SEHNR, CDR2 FQNEAQ (reference sequence). The ends were cut back, 5 bases at V and 8 bases at J, with 19 bases in the middle. CDR3 length: 16 amino acids. This CDR3 reads CASSNQAKGLDSPLHF. In nucleotides, the CDR3 is TGTGCCAGCAGCAATCAAGCTAAGGGGCTAGATTCACCCCTCCACTTT.

At least ten counts were recorded for this clone. The J gene is TRBJ2-3, the V gene TRBV29-1, with a possible D match to TRBD1 (7 bases). V was shortened by 7 bases and J by 3 bases, with 14 bases between the two germline ends. Germline assignment: CDR1 SQVTM and CDR2 ANQGSEA. The CDR3 totals 13 residues. Here the CDR3 reads CSGAEGATDTQYF. The CDR3 bases are TGCAGCGGGGCGGAGGGGGCAACAGATACGCAGTATTTT.

The table lists this clone with many counts. This chain joins TRBV6-5 and TRBJ2-2; the match to TRBD2 covers 7 bases. After removal of 8 bases from V and 7 bases from J, the junction contained 7 bases not matched to a gene. The CDR3 sequence is 13 residues long. Germline CDR1 is MNHEY and CDR2 is SVGAGI. CDR3 nucleotide sequence: TGTGCCAGCCAGGAGGGGAGGGTCGGGGAGCTGTTTTTT. Amino acid sequence: CASQEGRVGELFF.

This clone has ten or more counts. V gene TRBV15 combines with J gene TRBJ1-1; 10 nucleotides match TRBD1. The CDR3 consists of 14 residues. Germline lookup yields CDR1 LNHNV and CDR2 YYDKDF (reference sequence). The V and J ends lost 3 bases and 5 bases, in that order; junction bases with no gene match: 3. CDR3: CATSRTGGHTEAFF. The DNA for the CDR3 is TGTGCCACCAGCAGGACAGGGGGCCATACTGAAGCTTTCTTT. The full variable domain, rest sourced from reference TRBV15 and TRBJ1-1, is DAMVIQNPRYQVTQFGKPVTLSCSQTLNHNVMYWYQQKSSQAPKLLFHYYDKDFNNEADTPDNFQSRRPNTSFCFLDIRSPGLGDTAMYLCATSRTGGHTEAFFGQGTRLTVV.

This clone has ten or more counts. The rearrangement uses TRBV7-2 and TRBJ2-7; weak D call: TRBD1 (6 bases). CDR1 is SGHTA, CDR2 FQGNSA, per germline. This CDR3 region has 15 residues. V was pared by 1 base and J by 0 bases, with 10 bases between. The CDR3 DNA reads TGTGCCAGCAGCTTAGGTGGGGGCGCCTCCTACGAGCAGTACTTC. Its translation is CASSLGGGASYEQYF.

This clone was detected many times. CDR3 DNA sequence: TGTGCCAGCAGTACTCCCTACGAGCAGTACTTC. It is translated as CASSTPYEQYF. The J gene is TRBJ2-7, the V gene TRBV5-8; D is unresolved. Trimming removed 5 bases from V and 2 bases from J, with 5 bases in between. The germline V gene encodes CDR1 SGHTS and CDR2 YDEGEE. This CDR3 comprises 11 residues.

This clone was seen a few times. This chain links TRBV28 with TRBJ2-5, with D perhaps matching TRBD2 (5 bases). The DNA end is a closer match to TRBJ2-7, so the J assignment may be wrong. Looked up from germline, CDR1 is MDHEN and CDR2 is SYDVKM. The CDR3 sequence is 15 residues long. In DNA form, the CDR3 reads TGTGCCAGCAGTTTCGTCGAGGGTCTGCTCGACGAGCAGTACTTC. Translating gives CASSFVEGLLDEQYF.